The present entry profiles one T cell receptor (beta chain) with its context. The sample belongs to a study of blood T cell repertoires in COVID-19. Study-level background: There were acute and convalescent COVID-19 samples, and they came from the United States, Italy and Spain. The analysed material was cDNA or gDNA that came from T cells, B-cell-depleted T cells, or PBMCs.

In the source study's methods: The authors estimated nucleated cell counts from reference gene primer amplification. The table came from immunoSEQ multiplex PCR; TCRdb's copy has only in-frame clones and leaves some out. For V, J and clone size, that table is used; D and trimming come from the DNA. The table includes tens of thousands of clones, roughly four fifths detected once. After removal of 6 bases from V and 0 bases from J, the junction contained 2 bases not matched to a gene. The length of the CDR3 is 15 residues. Germline V gives CDR1 MNHEY, CDR2 SVGAGI. This chain links TRBV6-5 with TRBJ2-3; 11 nucleotides line up with TRBD2. Input material: peripheral blood. The receptor was isolated from a human donor in a cohort sampled during active COVID-19. The CDR3 sequence is CASRGLAASTDTQYF. The CDR3 coding sequence is TGTGCCAGCAGGGGACTAGCGGCTAGCACAGATACGCAGTATTTT.